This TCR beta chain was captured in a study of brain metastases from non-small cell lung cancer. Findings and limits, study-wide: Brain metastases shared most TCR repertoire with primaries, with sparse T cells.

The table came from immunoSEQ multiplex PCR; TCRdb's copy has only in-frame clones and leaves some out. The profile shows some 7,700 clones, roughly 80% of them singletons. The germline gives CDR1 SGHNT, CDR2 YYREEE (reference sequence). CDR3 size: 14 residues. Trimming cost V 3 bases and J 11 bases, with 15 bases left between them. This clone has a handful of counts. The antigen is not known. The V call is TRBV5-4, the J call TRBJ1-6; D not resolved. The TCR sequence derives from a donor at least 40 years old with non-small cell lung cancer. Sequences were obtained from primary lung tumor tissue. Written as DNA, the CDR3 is TGTGCCAGCAGCTCCACGACCGGTGGGCCACCCCTCCACTTT. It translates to CASSSTTGGPPLHF.